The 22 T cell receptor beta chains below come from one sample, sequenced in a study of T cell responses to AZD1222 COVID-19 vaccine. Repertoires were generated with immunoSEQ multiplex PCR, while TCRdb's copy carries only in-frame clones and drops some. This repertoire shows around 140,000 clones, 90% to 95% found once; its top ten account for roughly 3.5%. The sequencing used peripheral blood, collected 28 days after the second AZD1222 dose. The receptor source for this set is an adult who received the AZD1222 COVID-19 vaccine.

CDR3 sequence reads: CASSETWGGETQYF. In DNA form, the CDR3 reads TGTGCCAGCAGCGAGACTTGGGGAGGAGAGACCCAGTACTTC. The rearrangement joins TRBV9 to TRBJ2-5; a possible D gene is TRBD2 (6 bases). V was shortened by 3 bases and J by 4 bases, with 13 bases between the two germline ends. The CDR3 is 14 amino acids. The germline V gene encodes CDR1 SGDLS and CDR2 YYNGEE. The full variable domain, in which reference TRBV9 and TRBJ2-5 provide the parts outside the CDR3, is DSGVTQTPKHLITATGQRVTLRCSPRSGDLSVYWYQQSLDQGLQFLIQYYNGEERAKGNILERFSAQQFPDLHSELNLSSLELGDSALYFCASSETWGGETQYFGPGTRLLVL.

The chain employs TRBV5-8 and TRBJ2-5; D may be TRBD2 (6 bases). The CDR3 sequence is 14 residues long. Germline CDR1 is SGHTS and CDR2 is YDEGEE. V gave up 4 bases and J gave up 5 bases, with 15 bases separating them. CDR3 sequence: CASSTPGGRETQYF. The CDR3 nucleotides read TGTGCCAGCAGCACCCCTGGAGGGAGGGAGACCCAGTACTTC.

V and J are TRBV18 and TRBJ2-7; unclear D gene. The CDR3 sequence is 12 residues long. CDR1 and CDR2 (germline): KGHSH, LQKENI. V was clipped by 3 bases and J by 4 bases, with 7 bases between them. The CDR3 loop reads CASSPREYEQYF. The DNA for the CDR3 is TGTGCCAGCTCACCGAGAGAGTACGAGCAGTACTTC.

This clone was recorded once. The CDR3 here is CASTGDIYQETQYF. The CDR3 DNA follows: TGTGCCAGCACCGGGGACATATACCAAGAGACCCAGTACTTC. The chain combines TRBV6-5 with TRBJ2-5; possibly TRBD1 for D (6 bases). V was clipped by 7 bases and J by 0 bases, with 12 bases between them. The V gene's germline CDR1 is MNHEY and CDR2 SVGAGI. There are 14 residues in the CDR3.

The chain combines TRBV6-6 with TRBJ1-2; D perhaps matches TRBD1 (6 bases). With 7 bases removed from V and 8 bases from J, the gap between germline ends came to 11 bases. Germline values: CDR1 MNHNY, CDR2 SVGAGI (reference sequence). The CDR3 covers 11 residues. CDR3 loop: CASTTTGGYTF. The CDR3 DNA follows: TGTGCCAGCACTACGACAGGCGGCTACACCTTC.

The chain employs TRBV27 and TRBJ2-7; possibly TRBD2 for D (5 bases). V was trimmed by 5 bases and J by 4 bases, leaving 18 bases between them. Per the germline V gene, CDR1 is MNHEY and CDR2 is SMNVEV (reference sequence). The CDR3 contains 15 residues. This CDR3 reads CASSAVQRYHYEQYF. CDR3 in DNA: TGTGCCAGCAGTGCCGTCCAGCGGTATCATTACGAGCAGTACTTC.

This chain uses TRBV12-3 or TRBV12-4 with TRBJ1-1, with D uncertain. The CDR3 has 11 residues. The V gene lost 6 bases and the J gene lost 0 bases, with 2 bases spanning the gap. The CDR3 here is CASRMNTEAFF. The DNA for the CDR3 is TGTGCCAGCAGGATGAACACTGAAGCTTTCTTT.

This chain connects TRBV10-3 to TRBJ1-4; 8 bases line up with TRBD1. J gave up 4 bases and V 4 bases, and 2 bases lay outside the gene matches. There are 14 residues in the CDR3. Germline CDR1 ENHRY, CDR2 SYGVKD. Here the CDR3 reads CAISAGQDNEKLFF. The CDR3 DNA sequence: TGTGCCATCAGTGCGGGACAGGATAATGAAAAACTGTTTTTT.

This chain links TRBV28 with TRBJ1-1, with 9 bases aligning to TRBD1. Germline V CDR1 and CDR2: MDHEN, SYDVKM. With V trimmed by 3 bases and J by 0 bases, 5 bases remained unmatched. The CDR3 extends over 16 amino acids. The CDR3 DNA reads TGTGCCAGCAGTTTGTGGGACAGGGTGGTGAACACTGAAGCTTTCTTT. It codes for CASSLWDRVVNTEAFF. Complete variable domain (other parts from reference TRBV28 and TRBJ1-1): DVKVTQSSRYLVKRTGEKVFLECVQDMDHENMFWYRQDPGLGLRLIYFSYDVKMKEKGDIPEGYSVSREKKERFSLILESASTNQTSMYLCASSLWDRVVNTEAFFGQGTRLTVV.

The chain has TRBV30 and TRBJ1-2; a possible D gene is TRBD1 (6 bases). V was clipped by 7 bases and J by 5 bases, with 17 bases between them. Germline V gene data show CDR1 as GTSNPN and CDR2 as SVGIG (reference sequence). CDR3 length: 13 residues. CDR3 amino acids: CASTRGRGYGYTF. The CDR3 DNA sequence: TGTGCCTCCACCAGGGGCAGGGGTTATGGCTACACCTTC. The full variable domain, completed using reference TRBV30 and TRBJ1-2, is SQTIHQWPATLVQPVGSPLSLECTVEGTSNPNLYWYRQAAGRGLQLLFYSVGIGQISSEVPQNLSASRPQDRQFILSSKKLLLSDSGFYLCASTRGRGYGYTFGSGTRLTVV.

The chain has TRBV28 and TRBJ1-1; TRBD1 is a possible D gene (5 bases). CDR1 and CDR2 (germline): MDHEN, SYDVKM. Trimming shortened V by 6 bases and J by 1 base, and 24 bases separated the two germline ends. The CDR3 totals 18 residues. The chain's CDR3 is CASSPPEGSGYWNTEAFF. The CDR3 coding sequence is TGTGCCAGCAGCCCTCCGGAGGGGAGTGGGTATTGGAACACTGAAGCTTTCTTT.

CDR3 loop: CASSRHISGSPLHF. The CDR3 DNA is TGTGCCAGCAGTCGACACATTTCGGGTTCACCCCTCCACTTT. The chain employs TRBV2 and TRBJ1-6; D not resolved. The CDR3 contains 14 residues. Trimming took off 5 bases at V and 9 bases at J, with 14 bases between the two ends. In germline, CDR1 is SNHLY, CDR2 FYNNEI.

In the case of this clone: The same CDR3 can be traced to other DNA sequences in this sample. The CDR3 nucleotides are TGTGCCAGCAGGGGTGCCACCTACGAGCAGTACTTC. It encodes CASRGATYEQYF. The genes are TRBV2 and TRBJ2-7; D ambiguous. Trimming shortened V by 6 bases and J by 2 bases, and 8 bases separated the two germline ends. CDR3 length: 12 residues. Germline CDR1 SNHLY, CDR2 FYNNEI.

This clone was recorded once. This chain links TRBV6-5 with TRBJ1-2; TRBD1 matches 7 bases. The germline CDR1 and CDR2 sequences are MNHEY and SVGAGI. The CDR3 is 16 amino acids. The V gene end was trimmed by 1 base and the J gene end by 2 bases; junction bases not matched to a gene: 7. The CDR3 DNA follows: TGTGCCAGCAGTTACTTTTATCCGACAGGGAACTATGGCTACACCTTC. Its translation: CASSYFYPTGNYGYTF.

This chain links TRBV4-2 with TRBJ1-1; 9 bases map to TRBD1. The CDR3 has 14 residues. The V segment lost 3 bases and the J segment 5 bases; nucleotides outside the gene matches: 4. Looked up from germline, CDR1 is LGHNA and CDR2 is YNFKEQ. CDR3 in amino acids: CASSQEDRGTEAFF. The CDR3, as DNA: TGTGCCAGCAGCCAGGAAGACAGGGGGACTGAAGCTTTCTTT.

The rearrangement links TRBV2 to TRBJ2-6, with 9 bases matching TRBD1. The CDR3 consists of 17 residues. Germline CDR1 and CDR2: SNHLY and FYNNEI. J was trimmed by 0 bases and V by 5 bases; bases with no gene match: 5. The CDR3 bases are TGTGCCAGCAGTCCGGGACAGGGAAACTCTGGGGCCAACGTCCTGACTTTC. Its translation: CASSPGQGNSGANVLTF.

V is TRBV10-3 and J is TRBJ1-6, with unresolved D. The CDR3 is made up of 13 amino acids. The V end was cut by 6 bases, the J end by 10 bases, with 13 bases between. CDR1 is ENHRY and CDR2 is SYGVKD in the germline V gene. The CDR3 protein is CAISGIPNSPLHF. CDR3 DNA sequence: TGTGCCATCAGCGGGATACCCAACTCACCCCTCCACTTT.

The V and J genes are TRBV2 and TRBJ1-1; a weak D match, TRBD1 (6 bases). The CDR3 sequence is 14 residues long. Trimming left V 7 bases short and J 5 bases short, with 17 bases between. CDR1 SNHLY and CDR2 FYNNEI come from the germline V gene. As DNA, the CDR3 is TGTGCCAGCAACCCCAGGGGATATGGGACTGAAGCTTTCTTT. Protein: CASNPRGYGTEAFF.

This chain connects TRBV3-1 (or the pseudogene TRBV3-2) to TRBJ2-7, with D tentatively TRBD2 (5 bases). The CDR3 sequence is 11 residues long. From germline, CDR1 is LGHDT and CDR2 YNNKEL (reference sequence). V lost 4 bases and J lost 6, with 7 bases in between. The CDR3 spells CASSLRGEQYF. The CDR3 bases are TGTGCCAGCAGCCTCCGGGGCGAGCAGTACTTC.

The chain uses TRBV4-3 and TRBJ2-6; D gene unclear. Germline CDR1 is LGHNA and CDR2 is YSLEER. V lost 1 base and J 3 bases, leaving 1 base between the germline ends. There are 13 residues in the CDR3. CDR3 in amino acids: CASSQGGANVLTF. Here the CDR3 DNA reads TGCGCCAGCAGCCAAGGTGGGGCCAACGTCCTGACTTTC.

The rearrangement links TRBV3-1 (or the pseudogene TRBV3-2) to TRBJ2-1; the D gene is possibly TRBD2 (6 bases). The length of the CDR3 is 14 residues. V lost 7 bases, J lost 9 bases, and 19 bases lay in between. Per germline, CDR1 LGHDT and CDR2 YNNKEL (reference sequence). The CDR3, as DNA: TGTGCCAGCAAGGACGGGCTAGCGAGCCTTGAGCAGTTCTTC. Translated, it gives CASKDGLASLEQFF.

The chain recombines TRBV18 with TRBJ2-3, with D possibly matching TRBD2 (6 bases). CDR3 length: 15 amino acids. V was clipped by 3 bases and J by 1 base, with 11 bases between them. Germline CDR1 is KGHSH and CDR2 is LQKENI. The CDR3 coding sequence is TGTGCCAGCTCACCGGGACTTATAGGCACAGATACGCAGTATTTT. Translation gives CASSPGLIGTDTQYF. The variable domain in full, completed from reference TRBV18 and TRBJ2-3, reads NAGVMQNPRHLVRRRGQEARLRCSPMKGHSHVYWYRQLPEEGLKFMVYLQKENIIDESGMPKERFSAEFPKEGPSILRIQQVVRGDSAAYFCASSPGLIGTDTQYFGPGTRLTVL.